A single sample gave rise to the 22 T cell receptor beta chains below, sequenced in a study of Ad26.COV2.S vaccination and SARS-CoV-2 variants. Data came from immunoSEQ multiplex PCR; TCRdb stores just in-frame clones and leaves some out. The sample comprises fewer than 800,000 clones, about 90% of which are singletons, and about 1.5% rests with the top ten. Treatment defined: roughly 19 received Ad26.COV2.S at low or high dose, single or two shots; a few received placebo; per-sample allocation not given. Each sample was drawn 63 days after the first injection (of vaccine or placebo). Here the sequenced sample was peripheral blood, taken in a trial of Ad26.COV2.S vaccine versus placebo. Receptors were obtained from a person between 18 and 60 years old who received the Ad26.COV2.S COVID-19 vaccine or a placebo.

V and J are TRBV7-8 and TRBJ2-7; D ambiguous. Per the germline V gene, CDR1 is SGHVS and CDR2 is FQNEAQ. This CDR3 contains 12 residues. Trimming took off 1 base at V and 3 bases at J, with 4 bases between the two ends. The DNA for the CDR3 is TGTGCCAGCAGCTTAGTACTCTACGAGCAGTACTTC. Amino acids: CASSLVLYEQYF.

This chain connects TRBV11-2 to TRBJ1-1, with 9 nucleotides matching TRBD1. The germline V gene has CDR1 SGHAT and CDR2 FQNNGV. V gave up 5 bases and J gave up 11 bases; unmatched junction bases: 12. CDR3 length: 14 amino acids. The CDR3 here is CASSPNPGTGLAFF. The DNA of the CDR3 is TGTGCCAGCAGCCCGAACCCCGGGACAGGGCTCGCTTTCTTT.

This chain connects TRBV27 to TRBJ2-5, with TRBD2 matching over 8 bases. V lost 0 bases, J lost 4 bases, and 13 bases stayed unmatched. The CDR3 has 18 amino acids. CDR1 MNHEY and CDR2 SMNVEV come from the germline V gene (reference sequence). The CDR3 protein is CASSLSSPGAAGGETQYF. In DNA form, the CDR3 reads TGTGCCAGCAGTTTATCATCACCCGGTGCGGCGGGAGGAGAGACCCAGTACTTC.

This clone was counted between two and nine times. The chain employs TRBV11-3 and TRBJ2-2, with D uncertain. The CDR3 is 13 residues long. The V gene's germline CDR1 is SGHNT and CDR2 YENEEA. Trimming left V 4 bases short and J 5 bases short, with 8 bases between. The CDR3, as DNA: TGTGCCAGCAGCTCCGAACCAACCGGGGAGCTGTTTTTT. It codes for CASSSEPTGELFF.

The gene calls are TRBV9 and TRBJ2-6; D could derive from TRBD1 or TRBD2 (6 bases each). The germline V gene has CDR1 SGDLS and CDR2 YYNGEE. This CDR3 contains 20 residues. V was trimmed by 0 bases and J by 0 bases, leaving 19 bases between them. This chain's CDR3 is CASSVGLLKRGASGANVLTF. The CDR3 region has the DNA TGTGCCAGCAGCGTAGGACTACTCAAAAGGGGGGCCTCTGGGGCCAACGTCCTGACTTTC.

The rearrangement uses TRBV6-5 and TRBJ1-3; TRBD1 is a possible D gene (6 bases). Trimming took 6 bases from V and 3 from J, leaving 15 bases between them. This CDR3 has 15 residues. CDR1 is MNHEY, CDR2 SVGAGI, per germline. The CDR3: CASSRTTGIGNTIYF. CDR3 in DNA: TGTGCCAGCAGCCGCACTACAGGGATTGGAAACACCATATATTTT.

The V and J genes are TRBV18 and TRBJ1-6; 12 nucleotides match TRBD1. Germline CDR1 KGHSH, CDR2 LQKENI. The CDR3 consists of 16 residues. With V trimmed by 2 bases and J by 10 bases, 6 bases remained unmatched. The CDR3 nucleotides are TGTGCCAGCTCACCAAACCGGGACAGGGGGCAATCACCCCTCCACTTT. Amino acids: CASSPNRDRGQSPLHF.

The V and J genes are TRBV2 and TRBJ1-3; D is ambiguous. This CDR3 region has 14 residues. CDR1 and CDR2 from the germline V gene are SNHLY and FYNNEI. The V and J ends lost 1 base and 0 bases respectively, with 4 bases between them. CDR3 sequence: CASSEGFSGNTIYF. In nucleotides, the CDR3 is TGTGCCAGCAGTGAAGGCTTCTCTGGAAACACCATATATTTT.

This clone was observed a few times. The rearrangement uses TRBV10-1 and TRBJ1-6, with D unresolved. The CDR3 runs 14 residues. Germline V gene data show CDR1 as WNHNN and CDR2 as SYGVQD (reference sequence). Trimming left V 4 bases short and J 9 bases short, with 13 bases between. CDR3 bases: TGCGCCAGCAGTGGGATCAAGGGAATTTCACCCCTCCACTTT. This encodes CASSGIKGISPLHF.

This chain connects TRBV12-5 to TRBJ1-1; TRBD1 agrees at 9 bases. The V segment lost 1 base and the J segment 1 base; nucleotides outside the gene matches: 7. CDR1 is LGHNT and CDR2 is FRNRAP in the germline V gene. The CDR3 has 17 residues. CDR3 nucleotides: TGTGCTAGTGGTTTGGCCTTCGGGACAGGGCCGAACACTGAAGCTTTCTTT. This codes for CASGLAFGTGPNTEAFF.

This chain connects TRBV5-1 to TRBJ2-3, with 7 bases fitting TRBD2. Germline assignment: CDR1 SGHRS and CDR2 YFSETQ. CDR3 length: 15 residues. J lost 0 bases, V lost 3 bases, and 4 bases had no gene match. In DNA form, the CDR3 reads TGCGCCAGCAGCTCGGGGGGAACTAGCACAGATACGCAGTATTTT. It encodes CASSSGGTSTDTQYF.

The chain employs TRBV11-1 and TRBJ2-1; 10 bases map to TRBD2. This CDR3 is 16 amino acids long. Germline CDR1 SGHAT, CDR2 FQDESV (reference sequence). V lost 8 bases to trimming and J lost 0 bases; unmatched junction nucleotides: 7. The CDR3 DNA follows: TGTGCCAGCTTAGGGACTAGCGCAGACTCCTACAATGAGCAGTTCTTC. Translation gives CASLGTSADSYNEQFF. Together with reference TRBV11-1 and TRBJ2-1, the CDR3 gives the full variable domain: EAEVAQSPRYKITEKSQAVAFWCDPISGHATLYWYRQILGQGPELLVQFQDESVVDDSQLPKDRFSAERLKGVDSTLKIQPAELGDSAMYLCASLGTSADSYNEQFFGPGTRLTVL.

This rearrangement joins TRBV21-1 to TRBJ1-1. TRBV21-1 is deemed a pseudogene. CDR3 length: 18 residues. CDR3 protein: CASSPRGGQGGGNTEAFF. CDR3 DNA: TGTGCCAGCAGCCCCCGAGGGGGGCAGGGAGGGGGGAACACTGAAGCTTTCTTT.

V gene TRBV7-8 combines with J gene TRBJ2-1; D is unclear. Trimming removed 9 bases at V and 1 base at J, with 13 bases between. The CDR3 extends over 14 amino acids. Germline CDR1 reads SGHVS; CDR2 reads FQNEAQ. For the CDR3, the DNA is TGTGCCAGTACCCTAGGGATTTCCTACAATGAGCAGTTCTTC. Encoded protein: CASTLGISYNEQFF. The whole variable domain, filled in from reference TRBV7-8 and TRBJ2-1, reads GAGVSQSPRYKVAKRGQDVALRCDPISGHVSLFWYQQALGQGPEFLTYFQNEAQLDKSGLPSDRFFAERPEGSVSTLKIQRTQQEDSAVYLCASTLGISYNEQFFGPGTRLTVL.

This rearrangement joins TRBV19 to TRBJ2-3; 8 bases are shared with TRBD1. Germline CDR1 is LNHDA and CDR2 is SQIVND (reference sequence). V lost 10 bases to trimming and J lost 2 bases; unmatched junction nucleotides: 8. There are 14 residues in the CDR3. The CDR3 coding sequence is TGTGCCACAAGGACAGGGAAGAACACAGATACGCAGTATTTT. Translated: CATRTGKNTDTQYF.

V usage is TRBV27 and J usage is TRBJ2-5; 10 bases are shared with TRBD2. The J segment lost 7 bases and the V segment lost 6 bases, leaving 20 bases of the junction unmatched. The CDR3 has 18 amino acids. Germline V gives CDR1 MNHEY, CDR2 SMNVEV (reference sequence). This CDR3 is CASSTPSPGLARPRTQYF. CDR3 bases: TGTGCCAGCAGCACACCCTCTCCGGGACTAGCGCGTCCAAGGACCCAGTACTTC.

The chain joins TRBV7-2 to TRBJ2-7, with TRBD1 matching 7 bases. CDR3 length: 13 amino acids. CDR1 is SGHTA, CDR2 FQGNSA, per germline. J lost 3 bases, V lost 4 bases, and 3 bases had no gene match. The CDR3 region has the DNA TGTGCCAGCAGCTCGGGACAGATCTACGAGCAGTACTTC. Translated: CASSSGQIYEQYF.

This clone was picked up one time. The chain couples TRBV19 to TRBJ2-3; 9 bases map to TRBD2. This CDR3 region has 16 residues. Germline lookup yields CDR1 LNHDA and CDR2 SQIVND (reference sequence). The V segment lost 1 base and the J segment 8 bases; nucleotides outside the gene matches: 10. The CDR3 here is CASSIGGSGGWATQYF. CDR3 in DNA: TGTGCCAGTAGTATAGGTGGTAGCGGGGGCTGGGCTACGCAGTATTTT.

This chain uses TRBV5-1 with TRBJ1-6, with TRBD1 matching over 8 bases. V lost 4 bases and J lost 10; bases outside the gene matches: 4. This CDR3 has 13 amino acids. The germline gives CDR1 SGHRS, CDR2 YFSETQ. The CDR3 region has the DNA TGCGCCAGCAGCCAGGGGGCGAGCTCACCCCTCCACTTT. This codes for CASSQGASSPLHF. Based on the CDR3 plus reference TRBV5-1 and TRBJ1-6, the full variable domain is KAGVTQTPRYLIKTRGQQVTLSCSPISGHRSVSWYQQTPGQGLQFLFEYFSETQRNKGNFPGRFSGRQFSNSRSEMNVSTLELGDSALYLCASSQGASSPLHFGNGTRLTVT.

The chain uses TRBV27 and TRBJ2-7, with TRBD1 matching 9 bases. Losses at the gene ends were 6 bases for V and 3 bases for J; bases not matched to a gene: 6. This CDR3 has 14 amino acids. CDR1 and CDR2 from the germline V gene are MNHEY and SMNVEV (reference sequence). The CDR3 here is CASSRRDRDYEQYF. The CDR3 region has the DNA TGTGCCAGCAGCCGCCGGGACAGGGACTACGAGCAGTACTTC.

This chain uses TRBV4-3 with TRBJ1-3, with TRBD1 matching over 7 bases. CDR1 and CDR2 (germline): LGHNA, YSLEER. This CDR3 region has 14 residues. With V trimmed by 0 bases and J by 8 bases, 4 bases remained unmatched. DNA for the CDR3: TGCGCCAGCAGCCAAGAGACAGGGATGGACACCATATATTTT. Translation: CASSQETGMDTIYF.

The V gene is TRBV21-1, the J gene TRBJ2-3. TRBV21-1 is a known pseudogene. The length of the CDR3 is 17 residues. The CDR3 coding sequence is TGTGCCAGCAGCAAGGGGACCTTTCGGCGGGTCACAGATACGCAGTATTTT. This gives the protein CASSKGTFRRVTDTQYF.